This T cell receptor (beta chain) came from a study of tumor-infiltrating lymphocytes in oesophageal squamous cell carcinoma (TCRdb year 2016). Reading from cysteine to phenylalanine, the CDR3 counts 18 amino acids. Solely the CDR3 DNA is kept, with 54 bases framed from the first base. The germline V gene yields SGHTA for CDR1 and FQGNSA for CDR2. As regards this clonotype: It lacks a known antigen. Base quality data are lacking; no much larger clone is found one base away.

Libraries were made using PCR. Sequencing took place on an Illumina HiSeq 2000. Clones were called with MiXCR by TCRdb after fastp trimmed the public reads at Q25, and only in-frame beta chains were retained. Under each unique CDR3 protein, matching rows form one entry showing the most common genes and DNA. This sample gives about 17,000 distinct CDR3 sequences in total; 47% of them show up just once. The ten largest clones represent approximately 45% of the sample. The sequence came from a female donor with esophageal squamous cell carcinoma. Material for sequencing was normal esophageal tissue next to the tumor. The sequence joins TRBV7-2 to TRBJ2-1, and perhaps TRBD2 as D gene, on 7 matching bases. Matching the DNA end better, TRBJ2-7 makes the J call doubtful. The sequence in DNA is TGTGCCAGCAGCTTAGTAGTAGGGGGGTTGGGGGGGGCCTACGAGCAGTACTTC. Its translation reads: CASSLVVGGLGGAYEQYF.